This T cell receptor (beta chain) was documented in a study of graft-versus-host responses after intestinal transplantation (dated by TCRdb to the early 2020s). In the study overall: Multivisceral, liver-intestinal, or isolated intestinal transplants were received by the recipients. Every recipient was given anti-thymocyte globulin induction, then maintenance tacrolimus and steroids for about three years. Rather than going through the commercial service, samples from three later patients were sequenced in-house on an Illumina MiSeq and processed with MiXCR. A peak of at least 4% donor T cells among recipient peripheral blood mononuclear cells was the definition used for donor T cell macrochimerism. Alloreactive clones were identified by sequencing pre-transplant mixed lymphocyte reaction products and comparing them with unstimulated pre-transplant donor and recipient T cells. After intestinal transplantation, graft-versus-host and host-versus-graft alloreactive T cell clones in the graft, circulation and bone marrow were tracked using bulk TCR-beta CDR3 sequencing. The cohort enrolled about 23 intestinal transplant recipients, one of whom was a retransplant, and a few patients without pretransplant specimens were excluded. Paper-wide results and their limitations: High GvH to HvG T cell clonal ratios were observed in the allografts of patients with donor T cell macrochimerism. The conclusions were limited by the relatively low number and heterogeneity of the intestinal transplant patients. Peak levels of circulating GvH clones were associated with declines in HvG clones early after transplant. GvH clones were found in recipient bone marrow, and some of the GvH clones appeared earlier in ileal mucosa or blood, which is consistent with an intestinal mucosal origin.

The CDR3 has 15 amino acids, counting the end cysteine and phenylalanine. The entry retains the CDR3 DNA only, 45 bases that are in frame from base 1. The germline V gene (reference sequence) specifies SEHNR as CDR1 and FQNEAQ as CDR2. Trimming takes 4 bases off V and 7 bases off J; junction bases not matched to a gene: 9. The time point label corresponds to: cells obtained before transplantation from donor or recipient. CD3+CD4+ and CD3+CD8+ populations were FACS-sorted from unstimulated pre-transplant donor and recipient cells taken from spleen or lymph nodes. Library generation was performed with the immunoSEQ multiplex PCR assay. In most patients, genomic DNA was isolated using the Qiagen DNeasy Blood and Tissue Kit and sent frozen to Adaptive Biotechnologies for TCR sequencing. For most patients, genomic DNA was subjected to high-throughput TCR-beta CDR3 sequencing by Adaptive Biotechnologies. In the authors' own workflow: TCR sequencing data for more than 15 patients were retrieved from Adaptive's ImmunoSEQ software; a few other patients were processed with MiXCR and VDJtools. CD4 versus CD8 sorting errors were corrected by removing sequences found in both subsets at a frequency ratio below 5:1. CDR3 nucleotide sequences shared by donor and recipient were removed because the origin of these sequences could not be assigned. Alloreactive clones required at least 2-fold expansion over unstimulated cells and minimum CFSE-low frequency of 0.002% (template counts) or 0.001% (read counts). A clone was considered mappable if detected in the sequenced pre-transplant spleen, lymph node, or MLR CFSE-low populations of the donor or recipient. The cumulative frequency of alloreactive clones was calculated as a percentage of all sequences, weighted by copy number. In TCRdb, the immuneACCESS table is reduced to in-frame sequences with V and J assigned. These tables do not hold every clone; where another copy was compared, an unresolved V gene accounts for under half, and the others remain unexplained. V and J calls and clone size come straight from that table; D and trimming were deduced from the DNA. The sample records 150,000 or so clones, approximately 91% of which are singletons. 0.15% to 0.2% of the sample comes from the top ten.

Comment on this clone: Its specific antigen is unknown. Base qualities were left out, and no much larger clone turns up one base away.

This material consisted of unstimulated CD4+ T cells sorted from spleen or lymph node cells, taken before intestinal transplant. The receptor was derived from a human donor who received an intestinal transplant. The V and J segments used are TRBV7-9 and TRBJ2-7, with 11 bases in between that match TRBD2. The nucleotide sequence is TGTGCCAGCAGCTGGGGACTAGCGGACCCGGGGGAGCAGTACTTC. It specifies CASSWGLADPGEQYF.